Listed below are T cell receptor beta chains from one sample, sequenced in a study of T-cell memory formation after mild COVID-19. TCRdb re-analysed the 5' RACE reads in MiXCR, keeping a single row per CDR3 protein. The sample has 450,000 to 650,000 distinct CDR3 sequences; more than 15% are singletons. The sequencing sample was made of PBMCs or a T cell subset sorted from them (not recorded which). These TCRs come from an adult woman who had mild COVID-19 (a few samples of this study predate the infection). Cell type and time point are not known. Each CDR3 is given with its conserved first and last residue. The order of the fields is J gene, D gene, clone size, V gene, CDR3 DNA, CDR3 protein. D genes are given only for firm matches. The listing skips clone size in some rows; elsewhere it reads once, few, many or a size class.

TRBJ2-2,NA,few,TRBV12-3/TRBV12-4,TGTGCCAGCAGGGATGCGGGACGACTAGTTTACACCGGGGAGCTGTTTTTT,CASRDAGRLVYTGELFF
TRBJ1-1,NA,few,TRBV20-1,TGCAGTGCTAGAAACAGCGTGGAAGCTTTCTTT,CSARNSVEAFF
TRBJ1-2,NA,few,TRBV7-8,TGTGCCAGCAGCCGCCTGGACAGAGGAAGTGGCTACACCTTC,CASSRLDRGSGYTF
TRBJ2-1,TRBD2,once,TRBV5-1,TGCGCCAGCAGCCTGCGGACTAGCGGGGCCAATGAGCAGTTCTTC,CASSLRTSGANEQFF
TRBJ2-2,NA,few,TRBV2,TGTGCCAGCAGTGAAGCCGGTATCCGTCAGGGCACCGGGGAGCTGTTTTTT,CASSEAGIRQGTGELFF
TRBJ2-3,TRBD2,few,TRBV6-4,TGTGCCAGCAGAGCCTTTAGAGCGGGGGTTAGCACAGATACGCAGTATTTT,CASRAFRAGVSTDTQYF
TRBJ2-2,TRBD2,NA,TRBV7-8,TGTGCCAGCAGCTTAGAAGCGGGAGGCTTTGCCGGGGAGCTGTTTTTT,CASSLEAGGFAGELFF
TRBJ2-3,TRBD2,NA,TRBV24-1,TGTGCCACCAGTGATTTGGGAAGCGGGACGACAGATACGCAGTATTTT,CATSDLGSGTTDTQYF
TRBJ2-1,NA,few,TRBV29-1,TGCAGCGTTGGACTAGTCTCCTACAATGAGCAGTTCTTC,CSVGLVSYNEQFF
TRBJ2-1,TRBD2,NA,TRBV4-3,TGCGCCAGCAGCCAAGAAGGACTAGAGAATGAGCAGTTCTTC,CASSQEGLENEQFF
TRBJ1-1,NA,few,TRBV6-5,TGTGCCAGCAGTTACTCGGAGGCACTCAGTAACACTGAAGCTTTCTTT,CASSYSEALSNTEAFF
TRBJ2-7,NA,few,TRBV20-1,TGCAGTGCTAGAATGGGCAGGACCGCCTACGAGCAGTACTTC,CSARMGRTAYEQYF
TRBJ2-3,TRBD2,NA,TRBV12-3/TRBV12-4,TGTGCCAGCAGCCTGAGCGGGGGGTGGAGCACAGATACGCAGTATTTT,CASSLSGGWSTDTQYF
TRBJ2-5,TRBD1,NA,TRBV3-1,TGTGCCAGCAGCCAAGCCCTGGGACAGCAAGAGACCCAGTACTTC,CASSQALGQQETQYF
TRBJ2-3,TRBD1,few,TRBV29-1,TGCAGCGTTGAACCCCGGGACAGGTCTCCGGATACGCAGTATTTT,CSVEPRDRSPDTQYF
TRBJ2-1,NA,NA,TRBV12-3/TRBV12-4,TGTGCCTCTGCTTTCGTTTTCCCCCCGGCGGTCCAAGACAATGAGCAGTTCTTC,CASAFVFPPAVQDNEQFF